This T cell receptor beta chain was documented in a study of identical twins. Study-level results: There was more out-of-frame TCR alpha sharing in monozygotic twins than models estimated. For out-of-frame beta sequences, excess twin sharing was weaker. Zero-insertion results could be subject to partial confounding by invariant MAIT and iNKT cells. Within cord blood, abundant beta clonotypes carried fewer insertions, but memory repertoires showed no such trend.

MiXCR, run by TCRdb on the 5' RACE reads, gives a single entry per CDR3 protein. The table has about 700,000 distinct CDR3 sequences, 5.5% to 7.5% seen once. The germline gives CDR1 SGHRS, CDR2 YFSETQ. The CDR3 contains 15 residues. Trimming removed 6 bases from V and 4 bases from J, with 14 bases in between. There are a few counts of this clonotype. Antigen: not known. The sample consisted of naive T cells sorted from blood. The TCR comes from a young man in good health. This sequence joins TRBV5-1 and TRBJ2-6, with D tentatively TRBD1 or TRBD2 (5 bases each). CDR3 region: CASNRVGVGANVLTF. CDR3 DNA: TGCGCCAGCAATCGAGTGGGGGTCGGGGCCAACGTCCTGACTTTC.